This T cell receptor (beta chain) was found in a study of cytomegalovirus exposure and HLA in healthy donors. General study points: Earlier analysis looked at TCR beta V segments, and most were productive about 87% or about 30% of the time. TCR beta V- and J-gene trimming, according to a later analysis, was linked to a missense DCLRE1C variant. As a later analysis revealed, most CMV-associated TCR beta chains appeared HLA-restricted.

CDR3 length equals 14 residues. Germline V gives CDR1 SNHLY, CDR2 FYNNEI. Trimming stripped 3 bases from V and 4 bases from J, with 12 bases between. PCR employed 60 Vbeta and 13 Jbeta primers. Assay: immunoSEQ multiplex PCR; the TCRdb copy retains only in-frame clones and omits some. The sample carries around 130,000 clones, around three quarters recorded once. Comments on this clone: What it recognizes is unknown.

This TCR derives from a woman aged 60-75 years in good health and CMV-seropositive. Sequencing was carried out using PBMCs. V is TRBV2 and J is TRBJ1-2; D may be TRBD1 (5 bases). The CDR3 loop is CASSDGAGLYGYTF. The CDR3 nucleotides are TGTGCCAGCAGTGACGGCGCAGGGCTCTATGGCTACACCTTC.